These 3 T cell receptor beta chains were all obtained from the same sample, sequenced in a study of blood T cell repertoires in COVID-19. Profiling relied on immunoSEQ multiplex PCR, and the TCRdb table lists in-frame clones only, not all of them. The data contain about 100,000 clones, over 65% of them singletons. The sample comprised peripheral blood. These receptor sequences come from a human donor in a cohort sampled during active COVID-19.

This rearrangement joins TRBV18 to TRBJ1-1; 11 nucleotides match TRBD1. The CDR3 length is 15 residues. Germline V gene sequence: CDR1 KGHSH, CDR2 LQKENI. Trimming at V came to 4 bases and at J to 7 bases, leaving 8 bases not matched to a gene. The chain's CDR3 is CASSLTGTGGDEAFF. The CDR3 DNA is TGTGCCAGCTCACTTACCGGGACAGGGGGAGATGAAGCTTTCTTT.

The chain links TRBV5-4 to TRBJ1-2; 7 bases are a match to TRBD1. J was trimmed by 4 bases and V by 0 bases; bases with no gene match: 6. This CDR3 has 15 residues. Per germline, CDR1 SGHNT and CDR2 YYREEE (reference sequence). The CDR3, as DNA: TGTGCCAGCAGCTTGGCCTCCGACAGGGCCTATGGCTACACCTTC. Translation gives CASSLASDRAYGYTF.

The chain recombines TRBV29-1 with TRBJ2-7; D perhaps matches TRBD2 (6 bases). Germline-derived CDR1 and CDR2 are SQVTM and ANQGSEA. This CDR3 has 13 residues. Trimming stripped 7 bases from V and 3 bases from J, with 16 bases between. This CDR3 is CSGSDTSYYEQYF. In nucleotides, the CDR3 is TGCAGCGGCTCGGATACTAGCTACTACGAGCAGTACTTC.